One and the same sample provided the 25 T cell receptor beta chains below, sequenced in a study of blood T cell repertoires in COVID-19. Only in-frame clones appear in the TCRdb table, and some are missing; sequencing was by immunoSEQ multiplex PCR. In the table there are some 170,000 clones, roughly 80% of which are singletons. Material for sequencing was peripheral blood. The receptors were sampled from a man aged 65 to 85 with acute or convalescent COVID-19.

This clone has more than one count but fewer than ten. This rearrangement joins TRBV19 to TRBJ2-5, with 8 bases lining up with TRBD2. The germline gives CDR1 LNHDA, CDR2 SQIVND (reference sequence). The CDR3 is 14 residues long. The ends lost 6 bases at V and 3 bases at J; junction bases unmatched: 6. The CDR3 coding sequence is TGTGCCAGTAGCCATGGGACTAGAGAAGAGACCCAGTACTTC. Translated, it gives CASSHGTREETQYF.

In nucleotides, the CDR3 is TGTGCCAGCAGCCAACGGGATTCGTCCTACGAGCAGTACTTC. This codes for CASSQRDSSYEQYF. The V and J genes are TRBV5-4 and TRBJ2-7; TRBD2 might be the D (5 bases). Germline V gene sequence: CDR1 SGHNT, CDR2 YYREEE (reference sequence). This CDR3 has 14 amino acids. The germline V and J ends were trimmed by 4 bases and 1 base, with 12 bases remaining between them.

The chain recombines TRBV10-3 with TRBJ2-6; unclear D gene. V shed 8 bases and J shed 0 bases, with 5 bases lying between them. Germline V gene sequence: CDR1 ENHRY, CDR2 SYGVKD. The CDR3 contains 13 residues. CDR3 nucleotides: TGTGCCATCCATAGCTCTGGGGCCAACGTCCTGACTTTC. As protein: CAIHSSGANVLTF.

CDR3 sequence (DNA): TGCGCCAGCAGCTTGGGTCAGGGGGCCAACTATGGCTACACCTTC. This encodes CASSLGQGANYGYTF. The V gene is TRBV5-1, the J gene TRBJ1-2; 8 nucleotides match TRBD1. This CDR3 region has 15 residues. The V gene's germline CDR1 is SGHRS and CDR2 YFSETQ. J was trimmed by 2 bases and V by 0 bases; bases with no gene match: 3. Using reference TRBV5-1 and TRBJ1-2 for the parts outside the CDR3, the full variable domain is KAGVTQTPRYLIKTRGQQVTLSCSPISGHRSVSWYQQTPGQGLQFLFEYFSETQRNKGNFPGRFSGRQFSNSRSEMNVSTLELGDSALYLCASSLGQGANYGYTFGSGTRLTVV.

This chain connects TRBV27 to TRBJ2-7, with D possibly TRBD1 on 6 matching bases. The V gene lost 3 bases and the J gene lost 9 bases, with 18 bases spanning the gap. Germline V CDR1 and CDR2: MNHEY, SMNVEV (reference sequence). The CDR3 has 14 residues. CDR3 nucleotide sequence: TGTGCCAGCAGTTTCCGGGACACCCATGTGATGCAGTACTTC. Translated: CASSFRDTHVMQYF.

The gene calls are TRBV5-4 and TRBJ2-1; D might be TRBD1 (6 bases). The CDR3 runs 18 residues. The V gene's germline CDR1 is SGHNT and CDR2 YYREEE (reference sequence). Trimming took off 0 bases at V and 2 bases at J, with 18 bases between the two ends. The chain's CDR3 is CASSLGHPTGSPYNEQFF. The CDR3 DNA follows: TGTGCCAGCAGCTTGGGGCATCCGACAGGTTCCCCCTACAATGAGCAGTTCTTC.

The CDR3 sequence: CASSVQRLAERNNEQFF. The DNA of the CDR3 is TGTGCCAGCAGCGTACAGCGACTAGCGGAAAGAAACAATGAGCAGTTCTTC. V and J are TRBV9 and TRBJ2-1; 9 bases fit TRBD2. The CDR3 sequence is 17 residues long. Germline V gives CDR1 SGDLS, CDR2 YYNGEE. Germline trimming cut 1 base from V and 5 bases from J; bases unmatched to any gene: 10. The variable domain in full, completed from reference TRBV9 and TRBJ2-1, reads DSGVTQTPKHLITATGQRVTLRCSPRSGDLSVYWYQQSLDQGLQFLIQYYNGEERAKGNILERFSAQQFPDLHSELNLSSLELGDSALYFCASSVQRLAERNNEQFFGPGTRLTVL.

CDR3 in DNA: TGTGCCAGCTCACGGGCAGGGGATGAAAAACTGTTTTTT. Translated, it gives CASSRAGDEKLFF. The rearrangement links TRBV18 to TRBJ1-4, with D maybe TRBD1 (6 bases). CDR1 KGHSH and CDR2 LQKENI come from the germline V gene. The CDR3 covers 13 residues. V was trimmed by 4 bases and J by 6 bases, leaving 9 bases between them.

The gene calls are TRBV5-1 and TRBJ2-7; the D is unclear. The CDR3 is 14 residues long. The V gene lost 4 bases and the J gene lost 4 bases, with 15 bases spanning the gap. Germline values: CDR1 SGHRS, CDR2 YFSETQ. This CDR3 reads CASSLSLGPYEQYF. The CDR3 DNA reads as TGCGCCAGCAGCCTGTCCCTAGGCCCTTACGAGCAGTACTTC.

The chain recombines TRBV5-4 with TRBJ1-4; 10 nucleotides match TRBD1. With 4 bases clipped from V and 1 base from J, the junction kept 4 bases outside the gene matches. The CDR3 is 16 amino acids. The V gene's germline CDR1 is SGHNT and CDR2 YYREEE (reference sequence). The CDR3 loop is CASSSRDRGTNEKLFF. The CDR3, as DNA: TGTGCCAGCAGCAGCCGGGACAGGGGAACTAATGAAAAACTGTTTTTT.

This sequence joins TRBV30 and TRBJ2-3, with D unclear. Trimming stripped 0 bases from V and 2 bases from J, with 15 bases between. The CDR3 loop spans 16 amino acids. The V gene's germline CDR1 is GTSNPN and CDR2 SVGIG (reference sequence). CDR3 in amino acids: CAWSVSRVSTTDTQYF. The CDR3 DNA reads as TGTGCCTGGAGTGTAAGTCGGGTCAGCACCACAGATACGCAGTATTTT.

This clone was observed a few times. The chain recombines TRBV14 with TRBJ1-1, with D unclear. The CDR3 is 14 residues long. CDR1 is SGHDN and CDR2 is FVKESK in the germline V gene. With 0 bases removed from V and 4 bases from J, the gap between germline ends came to 9 bases. CDR3 DNA sequence: TGTGCCAGCAGCCAAGATCTGGCAGGCACTGAAGCTTTCTTT. Its protein product is CASSQDLAGTEAFF.

This clone was seen more than once but under ten times. The V call is TRBV27, the J call TRBJ2-1, with 7 bases fitting TRBD2. Germline lookup yields CDR1 MNHEY and CDR2 SMNVEV (reference sequence). The CDR3 totals 17 residues. Trimming cost V 5 bases and J 4 bases; bases outside gene matches: 14. The CDR3 sequence is CASSPGGSVGLYNEQFF. The CDR3 region has the DNA TGTGCCAGCAGTCCTGGCGGGAGCGTGGGGCTTTACAATGAGCAGTTCTTC.

The chain combines TRBV19 with TRBJ1-6; D is ambiguous. Germline V gene lookup returns CDR1 LNHDA and CDR2 SQIVND (reference sequence). The CDR3 covers 12 residues. The V and J ends lost 5 bases and 7 bases respectively, with 6 bases between them. The chain's CDR3 is CASSLLNSPLHF. In DNA form, the CDR3 reads TGTGCCAGTAGTCTTCTGAATTCACCCCTCCACTTT.

The CDR3 loop is CASSLFTSGSGEQYF. For the CDR3, the DNA is TGTGCCAGCAGCTTGTTTACTAGCGGGAGTGGCGAGCAGTACTTC. This chain connects TRBV5-4 to TRBJ2-7; 11 nucleotides line up with TRBD2. Germline V lookup: CDR1 SGHNT, CDR2 YYREEE (reference sequence). The CDR3 contains 15 residues. V trimming: 1 base; J trimming: 6 bases; junction bases outside the gene matches: 6.

The V call is TRBV6-1, the J call TRBJ2-1; the match to TRBD2 covers 13 bases. Trimming cost V 4 bases and J 7 bases; bases outside gene matches: 7. Looked up from germline, CDR1 is MNHNS and CDR2 is SASEGT. This CDR3 spans 16 amino acids. This CDR3 reads CASSGPTSGGQNEQFF. CDR3 coding DNA: TGTGCCAGCAGTGGCCCGACTAGCGGGGGGCAGAATGAGCAGTTCTTC.

The chain has TRBV6-6 and TRBJ1-6, with TRBD1 as a possible D gene (6 bases). Germline assignment: CDR1 MNHNY and CDR2 SVGAGI (reference sequence). The CDR3 spans 15 residues. Trimming took off 5 bases at V and 7 bases at J, with 15 bases between the two ends. The CDR3 here is CASSTGTPGNSPLHF. CDR3 nucleotide sequence: TGTGCCAGCAGTACAGGGACCCCGGGGAATTCACCCCTCCACTTT.

The gene calls are TRBV4-1 and TRBJ1-5, with TRBD1 identical over 10 bases. CDR1 is MGHRA, CDR2 YSYEKL, per germline. The length of the CDR3 is 15 residues. J gave up 6 bases and V 2 bases, and 4 bases lay outside the gene matches. The CDR3 bases are TGCGCCAGCAGCCAAACGACAGGGGGCGGTCAGCCCCAGCATTTT. Protein product: CASSQTTGGGQPQHF.

As DNA, the CDR3 is TGTGCCAGTAGGAAGACAGGGGGCGTCACTGAAGCTTTCTTT. This translates into CASRKTGGVTEAFF. This chain connects TRBV19 to TRBJ1-1; 10 bases are a match to TRBD1. Germline V gene sequence: CDR1 LNHDA, CDR2 SQIVND (reference sequence). The CDR3 extends over 14 amino acids. After removal of 6 bases from V and 4 bases from J, the junction contained 5 bases not matched to a gene.

The chain couples TRBV5-6 to TRBJ2-7, with 9 bases identical to TRBD2. This CDR3 is built from 15 residues. V trimming: 1 base; J trimming: 5 bases; junction bases outside the gene matches: 7. In germline, CDR1 is SGHDT, CDR2 YYEEEE. The CDR3 protein is CASSLSGTSSHEQYF. The CDR3 DNA follows: TGTGCCAGCAGCTTGTCTGGGACTAGCAGCCACGAGCAGTACTTC.

The chain carries TRBV5-4 and TRBJ1-2, with TRBD1 matching over 8 bases. V gave up 1 base and J gave up 8 bases; unmatched junction bases: 4. Germline V lookup: CDR1 SGHNT, CDR2 YYREEE (reference sequence). The CDR3 totals 13 residues. CDR3 in amino acids: CASSLSDRGGYTF. DNA of the CDR3: TGTGCCAGCAGCTTGTCCGACAGGGGCGGCTACACCTTC. Full variable domain (outside the CDR3, taken from reference TRBV5-4 and TRBJ1-2): ETGVTQSPTHLIKTRGQQVTLRCSSQSGHNTVSWYQQALGQGPQFIFQYYREEENGRGNFPPRFSGLQFPNYSSELNVNALELDDSALYLCASSLSDRGGYTFGSGTRLTVV.

The rearrangement uses TRBV30 and TRBJ2-5; perhaps TRBD2 as D (6 bases). CDR3 length equals 15 residues. Trimming took off 1 base at V and 2 bases at J, with 14 bases between the two ends. CDR1 is GTSNPN and CDR2 is SVGIG in the germline V gene (reference sequence). The DNA of the CDR3 is TGTGCCTGGAGTGACCTTGGGACTGCTCAAGAGACCCAGTACTTC. It is translated as CAWSDLGTAQETQYF. The complete variable domain, with remaining parts taken from reference TRBV30 and TRBJ2-5, reads SQTIHQWPATLVQPVGSPLSLECTVEGTSNPNLYWYRQAAGRGLQLLFYSVGIGQISSEVPQNLSASRPQDRQFILSSKKLLLSDSGFYLCAWSDLGTAQETQYFGPGTRLLVL.

On this clone itself: The same CDR3 can be traced to other DNA sequences in this sample. The rearrangement joins TRBV30 to TRBJ1-5, with D maybe TRBD1 (5 bases). The CDR3 length is 14 residues. Trimming took 0 bases from V and 4 from J, leaving 10 bases between them. Per the germline V gene, CDR1 is GTSNPN and CDR2 is SVGIG (reference sequence). The CDR3 coding sequence is TGTGCCTGGAGTGTCCTCGACAGTAATCAGCCCCAGCATTTT. Translating gives CAWSVLDSNQPQHF.

This clone was found once. V and J are TRBV27 and TRBJ1-2, with TRBD1 as a possible D gene (5 bases). The CDR3 sequence is 13 residues long. Trimming pared 1 base from V and 6 bases from J, leaving 9 bases between. From germline, CDR1 is MNHEY and CDR2 SMNVEV (reference sequence). The CDR3 spells CASSLFGGDGYTF. The CDR3 nucleotides read TGTGCCAGCAGTTTATTTGGAGGGGATGGCTACACCTTC.

V gene TRBV12-3 or TRBV12-4 combines with J gene TRBJ1-6; 8 bases are a match to TRBD1. The CDR3 has 13 residues. J was trimmed by 9 bases and V by 6 bases; bases with no gene match: 4. The CDR3 sequence: CASSPGGSSPLHF. CDR3 in DNA: TGTGCCAGCAGCCCAGGGGGCTCTTCACCCCTCCACTTT.